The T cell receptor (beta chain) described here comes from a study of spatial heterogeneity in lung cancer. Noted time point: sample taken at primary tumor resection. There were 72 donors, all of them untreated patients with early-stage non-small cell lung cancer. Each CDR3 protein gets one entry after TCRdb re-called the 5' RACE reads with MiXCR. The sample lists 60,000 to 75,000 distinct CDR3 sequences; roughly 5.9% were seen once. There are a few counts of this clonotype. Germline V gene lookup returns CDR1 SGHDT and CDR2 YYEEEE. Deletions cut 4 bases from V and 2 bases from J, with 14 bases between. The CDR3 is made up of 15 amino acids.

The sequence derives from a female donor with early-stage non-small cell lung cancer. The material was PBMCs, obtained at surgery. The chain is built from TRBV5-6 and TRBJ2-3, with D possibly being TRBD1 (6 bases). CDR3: CASSQGTLTTDTQYF. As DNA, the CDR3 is TGTGCCAGCAGCCAGGGGACCCTTACCACAGATACGCAGTATTTT. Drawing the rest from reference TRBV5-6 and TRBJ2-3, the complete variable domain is DAGVTQSPTHLIKTRGQQVTLRCSPKSGHDTVSWYQQALGQGPQFIFQYYEEEERQRGNFPDRFSGHQFPNYSSELNVNALLLGDSALYLCASSQGTLTTDTQYFGPGTRLTVL.